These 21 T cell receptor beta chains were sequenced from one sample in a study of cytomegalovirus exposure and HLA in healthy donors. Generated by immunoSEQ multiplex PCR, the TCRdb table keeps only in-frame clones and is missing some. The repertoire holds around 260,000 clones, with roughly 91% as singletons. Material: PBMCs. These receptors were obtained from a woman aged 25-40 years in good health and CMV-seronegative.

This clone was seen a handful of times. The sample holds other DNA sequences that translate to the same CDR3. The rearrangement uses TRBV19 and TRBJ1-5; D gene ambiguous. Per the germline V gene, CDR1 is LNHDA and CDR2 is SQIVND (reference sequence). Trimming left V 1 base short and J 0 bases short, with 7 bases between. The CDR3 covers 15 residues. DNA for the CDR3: TGTGCCAGTAGTATAGGCGGCGGTAGCAATCAGCCCCAGCATTTT. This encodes CASSIGGGSNQPQHF.

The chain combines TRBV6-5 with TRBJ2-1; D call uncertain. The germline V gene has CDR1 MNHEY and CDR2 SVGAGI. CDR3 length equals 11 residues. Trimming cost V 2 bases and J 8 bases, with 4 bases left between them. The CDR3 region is CASSYLDEQFF. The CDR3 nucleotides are TGTGCCAGCAGTTACCTGGATGAGCAGTTCTTC.

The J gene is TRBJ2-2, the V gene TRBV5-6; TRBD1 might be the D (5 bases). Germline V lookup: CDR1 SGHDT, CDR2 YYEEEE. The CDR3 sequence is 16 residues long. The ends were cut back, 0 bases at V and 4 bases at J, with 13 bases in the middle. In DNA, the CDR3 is TGTGCCAGCAGCTTGGCTTCAGGGTATGGCACCGGGGAGCTGTTTTTT. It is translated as CASSLASGYGTGELFF.

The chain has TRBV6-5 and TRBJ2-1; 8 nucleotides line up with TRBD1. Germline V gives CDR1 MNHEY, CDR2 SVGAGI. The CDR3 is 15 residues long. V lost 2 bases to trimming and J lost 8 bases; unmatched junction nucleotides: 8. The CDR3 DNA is TGTGCCAGCAGTTACGGCAGGGGGCGTAGCGATGAGCAGTTCTTC. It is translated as CASSYGRGRSDEQFF.

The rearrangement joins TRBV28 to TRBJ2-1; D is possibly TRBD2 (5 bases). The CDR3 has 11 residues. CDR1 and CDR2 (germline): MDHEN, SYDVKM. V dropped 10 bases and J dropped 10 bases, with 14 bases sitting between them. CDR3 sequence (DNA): TGTGCCACCCAGACACCGGGGGAGCAGTTCTTC. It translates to CATQTPGEQFF.

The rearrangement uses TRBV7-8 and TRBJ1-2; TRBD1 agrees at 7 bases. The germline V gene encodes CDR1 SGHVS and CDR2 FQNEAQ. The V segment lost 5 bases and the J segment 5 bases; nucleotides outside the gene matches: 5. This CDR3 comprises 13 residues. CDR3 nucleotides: TGTGCCAGCAGCCAGACAGGGAGGTATGGCTACACCTTC. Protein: CASSQTGRYGYTF.

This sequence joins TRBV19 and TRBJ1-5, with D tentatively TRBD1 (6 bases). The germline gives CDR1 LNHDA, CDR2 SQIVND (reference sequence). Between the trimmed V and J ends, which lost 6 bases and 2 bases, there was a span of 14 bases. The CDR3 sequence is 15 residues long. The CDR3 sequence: CASSQGTRGNQPQHF. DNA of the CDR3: TGTGCCAGTAGCCAGGGGACAAGGGGCAATCAGCCCCAGCATTTT.

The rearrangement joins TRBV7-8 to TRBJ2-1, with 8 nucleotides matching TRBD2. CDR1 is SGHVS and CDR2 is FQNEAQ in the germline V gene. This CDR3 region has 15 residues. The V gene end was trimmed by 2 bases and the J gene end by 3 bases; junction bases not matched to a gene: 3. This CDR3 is CASSLTTSGYNEQFF. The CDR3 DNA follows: TGTGCCAGCAGCTTAACTACTAGCGGCTACAATGAGCAGTTCTTC.

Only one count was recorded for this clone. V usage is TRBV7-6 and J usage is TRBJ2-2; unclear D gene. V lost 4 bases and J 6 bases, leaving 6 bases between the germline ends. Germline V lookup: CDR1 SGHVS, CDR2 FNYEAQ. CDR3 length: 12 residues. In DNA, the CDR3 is TGTGCCAGCAGCTCCTGGGCCGGGGAGCTGTTTTTT. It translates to CASSSWAGELFF.

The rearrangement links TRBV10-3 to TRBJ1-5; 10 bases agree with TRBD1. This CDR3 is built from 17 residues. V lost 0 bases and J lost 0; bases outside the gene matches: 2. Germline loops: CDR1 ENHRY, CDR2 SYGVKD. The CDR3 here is CAISESGQGNSNQPQHF. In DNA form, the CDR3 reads TGTGCCATCAGTGAGTCGGGACAGGGGAATAGCAATCAGCCCCAGCATTTT.

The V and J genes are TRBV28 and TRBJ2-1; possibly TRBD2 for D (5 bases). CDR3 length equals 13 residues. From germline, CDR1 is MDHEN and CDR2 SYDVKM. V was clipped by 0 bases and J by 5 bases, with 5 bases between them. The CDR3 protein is CASSLWGDNEQFF. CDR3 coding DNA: TGTGCCAGCAGTTTATGGGGAGACAATGAGCAGTTCTTC.

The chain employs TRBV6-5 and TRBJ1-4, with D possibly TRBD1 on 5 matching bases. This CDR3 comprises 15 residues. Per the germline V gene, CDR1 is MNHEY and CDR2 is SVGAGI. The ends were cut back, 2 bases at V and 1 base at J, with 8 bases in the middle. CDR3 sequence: CASSYGGRTNEKLFF. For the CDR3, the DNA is TGTGCCAGCAGTTACGGGGGGAGAACTAATGAAAAACTGTTTTTT.

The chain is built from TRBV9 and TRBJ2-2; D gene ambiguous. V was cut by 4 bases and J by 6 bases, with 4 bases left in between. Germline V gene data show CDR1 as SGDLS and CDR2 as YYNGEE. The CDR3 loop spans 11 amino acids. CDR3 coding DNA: TGTGCCAGCAGCCACCCCGGGGAGCTGTTTTTT. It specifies CASSHPGELFF.

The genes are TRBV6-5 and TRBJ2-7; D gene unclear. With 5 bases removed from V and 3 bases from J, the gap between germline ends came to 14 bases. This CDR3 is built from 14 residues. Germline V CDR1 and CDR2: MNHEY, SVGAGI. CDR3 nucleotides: TGTGCCAGCAGTAGCGCCGGGTTGCACTACGAGCAGTACTTC. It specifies CASSSAGLHYEQYF.

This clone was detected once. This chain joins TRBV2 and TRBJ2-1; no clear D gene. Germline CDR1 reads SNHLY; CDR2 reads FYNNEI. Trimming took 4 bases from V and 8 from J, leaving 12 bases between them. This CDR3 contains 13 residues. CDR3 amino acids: CASSGGRTDEQFF. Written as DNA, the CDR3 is TGTGCCAGCAGTGGGGGTAGGACCGATGAGCAGTTCTTC.

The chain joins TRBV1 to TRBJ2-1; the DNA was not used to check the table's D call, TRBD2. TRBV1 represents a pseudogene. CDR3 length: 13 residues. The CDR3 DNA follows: TGCACCAGCAGCCAAGGGAGCCGAAATGAGCAGTTCTTC. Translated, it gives CTSSQGSRNEQFF.

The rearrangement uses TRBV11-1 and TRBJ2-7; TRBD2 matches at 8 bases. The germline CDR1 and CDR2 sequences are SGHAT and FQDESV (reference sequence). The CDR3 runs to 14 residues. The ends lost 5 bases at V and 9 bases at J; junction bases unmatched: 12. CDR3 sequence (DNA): TGTGCCAGCAGCCCGTCGGGAGGGCTCTATGGGCAGTACTTC. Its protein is CASSPSGGLYGQYF.

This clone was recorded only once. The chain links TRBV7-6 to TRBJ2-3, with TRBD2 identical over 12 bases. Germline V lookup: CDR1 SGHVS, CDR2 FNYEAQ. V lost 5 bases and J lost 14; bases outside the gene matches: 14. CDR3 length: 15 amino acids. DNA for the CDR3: TGTGCCAGCAGCCCCACTGGGACTAGCGGGCGGTGGCGGTATTTT. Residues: CASSPTGTSGRWRYF.

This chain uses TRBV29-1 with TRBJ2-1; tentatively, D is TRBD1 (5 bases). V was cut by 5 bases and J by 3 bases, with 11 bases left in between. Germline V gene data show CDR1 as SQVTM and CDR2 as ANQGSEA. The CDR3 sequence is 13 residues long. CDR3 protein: CSVIQGLYNEQFF. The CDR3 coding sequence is TGCAGCGTTATCCAGGGTCTCTACAATGAGCAGTTCTTC.

The CDR3 bases are TGTGCCAGCAGTTTAGTCTTCCAGTCCCATGGCTACACCTTC. Translated, it gives CASSLVFQSHGYTF. This chain uses TRBV28 with TRBJ1-2; D gene ambiguous. The CDR3 runs to 14 residues. Germline V gives CDR1 MDHEN, CDR2 SYDVKM. Trimming removed 2 bases at V and 6 bases at J, with 13 bases between.

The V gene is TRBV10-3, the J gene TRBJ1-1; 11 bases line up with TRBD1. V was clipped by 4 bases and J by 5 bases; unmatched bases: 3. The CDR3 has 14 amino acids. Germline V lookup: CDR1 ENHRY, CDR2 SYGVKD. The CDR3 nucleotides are TGTGCCATCAGTGGAGGGACAGGGGGGACTGAAGCTTTCTTT. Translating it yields CAISGGTGGTEAFF.